A selection of T cell receptor beta chains follows, all from one sample in a study of cytomegalovirus exposure and HLA in healthy donors. Method: immunoSEQ multiplex PCR; TCRdb's copy keeps in-frame clones and lacks some. This sample has roughly 170,000 clones; approximately 80% occur once, and the top ten carry over 2%. Sequenced input: PBMCs. These receptors all come from a woman aged 30 to 39 in good health and CMV-seronegative. Both conserved end residues are part of each CDR3.

V	J	CDR3
TRBV14	TRBJ2-7	CASSQVLEQYF
TRBV19	TRBJ2-6	CASSGARGRGRSGANVLTF
TRBV30	TRBJ1-1	CAWGGPAQGAVAFF
TRBV27	TRBJ1-2	CGTVQLYGYTF
TRBV7-6	TRBJ2-7	CASSSLHVTGRYEQYF
TRBV7-2	TRBJ2-1	CASSPNGLAGAREQFF
TRBV30	TRBJ2-3	CAWSVGGTDTQYF
TRBV7-3	TRBJ2-2	CASSSMGTGTGGTGELFF
TRBV7-6	TRBJ2-7	CASSLEAGAAYEQYF
TRBV27	TRBJ1-2	CASSLSGTGGGYGYTF
TRBV28	TRBJ1-4	CASSFELRKLFF
TRBV7-9	TRBJ2-2	CASSFGGYSTGELFF
TRBV5-1	TRBJ1-4	CASSLQGGDEKLFF
TRBV6-5	TRBJ2-2	CASRTDRTNTGELFF
TRBV13	TRBJ2-7	CASSLGLPSPHEQYF
TRBV11-1	TRBJ2-6	CASSLLPPQGSGANGLTF
TRBV18	TRBJ2-7	CASSPGQGAYEQYF
TRBV6-4	TRBJ1-1	CASSGNSGNTEAFF
TRBV7-3	TRBJ2-3	CASSLTASTDTQYF
TRBV15	TRBJ2-5	CATSDRRSQYF
TRBV6-5	TRBJ1-3	CASSPTADGNTIYF
TRBV19	TRBJ2-2	CASSSESSGVFTGELFF
TRBV27	TRBJ1-6	CASSLWDRGANSPLHF
TRBV25-1	TRBJ2-7	CASSGSKGVTYEQYF
TRBV5-1	TRBJ1-2	CASSSTGGGYGYTF
TRBV15	TRBJ1-1	CATSRGKTGGMNTEAFF
TRBV2	TRBJ2-6	CASSTNGLRTGVSGANVLTF
TRBV7-2	TRBJ2-7	CASSLGSASGTSQYF
TRBV6-6	TRBJ2-5	CASSVSGGETQYF
TRBV25-1	TRBJ2-1	CASRVSGWGNEQFF
TRBV14	TRBJ2-1	CASSLTSGGLNNEQFF
TRBV5-1	TRBJ1-2	CASSLAAGVLGYTF
TRBV9	TRBJ2-1	CASSGRGIAGGVSYNEQFF
TRBV7-6	TRBJ2-7	CASSYTSGGTYEQYF
TRBV15	TRBJ1-4	CATSRARGYNEKLFF
TRBV30	TRBJ1-2	CAWSETLRGGYTF
TRBV9	TRBJ2-1	CASSARGTGDNEQFF
TRBV28	TRBJ2-7	CASSPQVLLMQYF
TRBV7-9	TRBJ2-5	CASSLALTSGVQETQYF
TRBV19	TRBJ2-1	CASSILTPGGYHNEQFF
TRBV5-8	TRBJ2-3	CASTRADTQYF
TRBV11-2	TRBJ2-3	CASSPPGTAGSTQYF
TRBV6-4	TRBJ2-3	CASSETSEVGTQYF